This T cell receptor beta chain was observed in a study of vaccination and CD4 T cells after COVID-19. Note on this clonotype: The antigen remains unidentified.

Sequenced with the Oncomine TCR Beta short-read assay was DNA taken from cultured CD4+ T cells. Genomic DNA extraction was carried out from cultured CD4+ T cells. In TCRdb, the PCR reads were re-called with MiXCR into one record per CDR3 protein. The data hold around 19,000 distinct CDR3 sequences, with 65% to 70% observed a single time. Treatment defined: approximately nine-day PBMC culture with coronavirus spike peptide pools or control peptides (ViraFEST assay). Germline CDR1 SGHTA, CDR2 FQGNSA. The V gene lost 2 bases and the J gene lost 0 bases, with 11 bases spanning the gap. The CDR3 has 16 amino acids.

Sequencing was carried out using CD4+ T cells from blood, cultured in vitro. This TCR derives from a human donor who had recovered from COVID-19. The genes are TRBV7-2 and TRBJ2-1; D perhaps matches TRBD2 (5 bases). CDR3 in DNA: TGTGCCAGCAGCTTATTGGCGGGCGGCTCCTACAATGAGCAGTTCTTC. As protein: CASSLLAGGSYNEQFF.